One sample yielded the 28 T cell receptor beta chains listed below, sequenced in a study of blood T cell repertoires in COVID-19. This table comes from immunoSEQ multiplex PCR, and its TCRdb copy is limited to in-frame clones, with some not included. Here the sample spans approximately 85,000 clones, around four fifths being singletons. The sequencing input was peripheral blood. Every receptor here comes from a woman in her sixties or seventies with active or convalescent COVID-19.

The chain links TRBV5-5 to TRBJ2-7; D may be TRBD2 (6 bases). The CDR3 spans 16 residues. In germline, CDR1 is SGHKS, CDR2 YYEKEE (reference sequence). V lost 4 bases to trimming and J lost 7 bases, with 24 bases between them. CDR3 region: CASSPAGGGGSREQYF. The CDR3 coding sequence is TGTGCCAGCAGCCCTGCCGGGGGTGGAGGATCAAGAGAGCAGTACTTC.

The V call is TRBV4-1, the J call TRBJ2-1, with unresolved D. This CDR3 spans 13 amino acids. Trimming removed 3 bases from V and 6 bases from J, with 9 bases in between. CDR1 and CDR2 from the germline V gene are MGHRA and YSYEKL. The CDR3 sequence is CASSHLIGNEQFF. The CDR3 DNA sequence: TGCGCCAGCAGCCACCTGATCGGCAATGAGCAGTTCTTC.

The genes are TRBV3-1 (or the pseudogene TRBV3-2) and TRBJ1-6, with D possibly matching TRBD1 (5 bases). The CDR3 consists of 14 residues. The V end was cut by 6 bases, the J end by 7 bases, with 13 bases between. Germline V gene lookup returns CDR1 LGHDT and CDR2 YNNKEL (reference sequence). The CDR3 protein is CASRRGTVNSPLHF. CDR3 nucleotides: TGTGCCAGCAGGCGGGGGACTGTAAATTCACCCCTCCACTTT.

The chain employs TRBV9 and TRBJ2-1, with 14 bases that match TRBD2. This CDR3 contains 15 residues. The germline gives CDR1 SGDLS, CDR2 YYNGEE. Trimming removed 4 bases from V and 6 bases from J; junction bases left unmatched: 3. The CDR3 nucleotides read TGTGCCAGCAGCCGGACTAGCGGGGGGCCCAATGAGCAGTTCTTC. Encoded protein: CASSRTSGGPNEQFF. The whole variable domain, remainder taken from reference TRBV9 and TRBJ2-1, is DSGVTQTPKHLITATGQRVTLRCSPRSGDLSVYWYQQSLDQGLQFLIQYYNGEERAKGNILERFSAQQFPDLHSELNLSSLELGDSALYFCASSRTSGGPNEQFFGPGTRLTVL.

The rearrangement links TRBV19 to TRBJ2-5; TRBD2 agrees at 11 bases. The CDR3 sequence is 14 residues long. In germline, CDR1 is LNHDA, CDR2 SQIVND (reference sequence). J lost 6 bases, V lost 5 bases, and 5 bases had no gene match. CDR3 residues: CASSAGTSGKTQYF. DNA for the CDR3: TGTGCCAGTAGTGCCGGGACTAGCGGAAAGACCCAGTACTTC.

This clone was seen a single time. This chain connects TRBV7-9 to TRBJ2-3; the match to TRBD2 covers 8 bases. From germline, CDR1 is SEHNR and CDR2 FQNEAQ (reference sequence). The CDR3 is 14 residues long. Trimming took 4 bases from V and 4 from J; bases not matched to a gene: 4. The CDR3 DNA reads TGTGCCAGCAGCTCACCCGGGGGGGCAGATACGCAGTATTTT. This sequence encodes CASSSPGGADTQYF.

In this sample, this clone turned up once. The sample holds other DNA sequences that translate to the same CDR3. The DNA of the CDR3 is TGTGCCAGCAGCCAAAGACTAGCTGACACAGATACGCAGTATTTT. The encoded protein is CASSQRLADTDTQYF. This rearrangement joins TRBV4-2 to TRBJ2-3, with TRBD2 identical over 7 bases. The CDR3 runs to 15 residues. Losses at the gene ends were 2 bases for V and 2 bases for J; bases not matched to a gene: 4. From germline, CDR1 is LGHNA and CDR2 YNFKEQ.

The J gene is TRBJ2-5, the V gene TRBV11-2; D is uncertain. The V gene lost 0 bases and the J gene lost 2 bases, with 7 bases spanning the gap. Germline V gives CDR1 SGHAT, CDR2 FQNNGV. The CDR3 contains 14 residues. The CDR3 reads CASSLEWQQETQYF. The CDR3 coding sequence is TGTGCCAGCAGCTTAGAGTGGCAGCAAGAGACCCAGTACTTC.

The rearrangement uses TRBV6-5 and TRBJ1-6, with D hard to call. The V end was cut by 3 bases, the J end by 15 bases, with 12 bases between. From germline, CDR1 is MNHEY and CDR2 SVGAGI. This CDR3 has 12 amino acids. The CDR3: CASSYRDSDLHF. DNA of the CDR3: TGTGCCAGCAGTTATCGGGATTCGGACCTCCACTTT.

The rearrangement joins TRBV7-2 to TRBJ2-3; 8 bases align to TRBD2. The germline gives CDR1 SGHTA, CDR2 FQGNSA. The CDR3 extends over 16 amino acids. V was clipped by 3 bases and J by 1 base; unmatched bases: 6. CDR3 loop: CASSFTSGVGTDTQYF. CDR3 DNA sequence: TGTGCCAGCAGCTTTACTAGCGGAGTGGGCACAGATACGCAGTATTTT.

The chain couples TRBV4-1 to TRBJ1-3; D call uncertain. Germline V CDR1 and CDR2: MGHRA, YSYEKL. This CDR3 has 17 residues. V was pared by 0 bases and J by 0 bases, with 12 bases between. The CDR3 loop reads CASSQDPAEASGNTIYF. The CDR3 DNA sequence: TGCGCCAGCAGCCAAGACCCGGCGGAGGCCTCTGGAAACACCATATATTTT.

The chain carries TRBV12-3 or TRBV12-4 and TRBJ2-7, with D possibly matching TRBD2 (5 bases). Trimming stripped 3 bases from V and 5 bases from J, with 8 bases between. CDR3 size: 12 residues. The CDR3, as DNA: TGTGCCAGCAGTTTGTTCGGGGACGAGCAGTACTTC. Its protein is CASSLFGDEQYF.

This chain links TRBV28 with TRBJ1-2; the match to TRBD1 covers 7 bases. V was pared by 5 bases and J by 6 bases, with 9 bases of the junction left unmatched. The germline V gene has CDR1 MDHEN and CDR2 SYDVKM. This CDR3 has 14 amino acids. Here the CDR3 DNA reads TGTGCCAGCAGTAGAAATGACAGGGTGGATGGCTACACCTTC. Translation: CASSRNDRVDGYTF.

The chain uses TRBV19 and TRBJ2-1; TRBD2 aligns across 16 bases. The CDR3 is made up of 18 amino acids. Germline-derived CDR1 and CDR2 are LNHDA and SQIVND (reference sequence). Trimming at V came to 5 bases and at J to 2 bases, leaving 6 bases not matched to a gene. In nucleotides, the CDR3 is TGTGCCAGTAGTTCACCGGGACTAGCGGGGGGGGCCTACAATGAGCAGTTCTTC. Residues: CASSSPGLAGGAYNEQFF.

The chain uses TRBV2 and TRBJ2-7, with TRBD1 identical over 8 bases. CDR1 is SNHLY and CDR2 is FYNNEI in the germline V gene. J was trimmed by 5 bases and V by 10 bases; bases with no gene match: 7. The length of the CDR3 is 12 residues. CDR3 sequence: CANKDRDHEQYF. CDR3 nucleotides: TGTGCCAACAAGGACAGGGACCACGAGCAGTACTTC. The variable domain in full, completed from reference TRBV2 and TRBJ2-7, reads EPEVTQTPSHQVTQMGQEVILRCVPISNHLYFYWYRQILGQKVEFLVSFYNNEISEKSEIFDDQFSVERPDGSNFTLKIRSTKLEDSAMYFCANKDRDHEQYFGPGTRLTVT.

This clone turned up a few times. This chain links TRBV28 with TRBJ2-1, with D perhaps TRBD1 (6 bases). From germline, CDR1 is MDHEN and CDR2 SYDVKM. V was pared by 7 bases and J by 4 bases, with 11 bases between. There are 13 residues in the CDR3. The CDR3 spells CASNRGGYNEQFF. Here the CDR3 DNA reads TGTGCCAGCAACAGAGGGGGTTACAATGAGCAGTTCTTC.

This chain links TRBV5-1 with TRBJ2-7; D gene uncertain. Germline V gene sequence: CDR1 SGHRS, CDR2 YFSETQ. The CDR3 contains 11 residues. The V gene lost 2 bases and the J gene lost 2 bases, with 2 bases spanning the gap. CDR3: CASSFAYEQYF. The CDR3 coding sequence is TGCGCCAGCAGCTTCGCCTACGAGCAGTACTTC.

This rearrangement joins TRBV7-2 to TRBJ1-1; 9 bases are shared with TRBD1. The CDR3 loop spans 14 amino acids. The V segment lost 4 bases and the J segment 4 bases; nucleotides outside the gene matches: 4. CDR1 is SGHTA and CDR2 is FQGNSA in the germline V gene. The CDR3 is CASSSQGAVTEAFF. The CDR3 DNA reads TGTGCCAGCAGCTCACAGGGGGCCGTCACTGAAGCTTTCTTT.

This clone showed up just once. This chain uses TRBV18 with TRBJ2-3; maybe TRBD2 (5 bases). The germline gives CDR1 KGHSH, CDR2 LQKENI. This CDR3 spans 13 amino acids. Trimming took off 4 bases at V and 5 bases at J, with 10 bases between the two ends. CDR3 DNA: TGTGCCAGCTCACTAGACGGGGAAGATACGCAGTATTTT. This encodes CASSLDGEDTQYF.

This sequence joins TRBV9 and TRBJ2-2; maybe TRBD2 (5 bases). The germline gives CDR1 SGDLS, CDR2 YYNGEE. The CDR3 runs 14 residues. V was pared by 3 bases and J by 7 bases, with 13 bases between. The CDR3 sequence: CASSERAGRGELFF. The CDR3 bases are TGTGCCAGCAGCGAGAGGGCCGGGCGCGGGGAGCTGTTTTTT. Full variable domain (rest looked up from reference TRBV9 and TRBJ2-2): DSGVTQTPKHLITATGQRVTLRCSPRSGDLSVYWYQQSLDQGLQFLIQYYNGEERAKGNILERFSAQQFPDLHSELNLSSLELGDSALYFCASSERAGRGELFFGEGSRLTVL.

V usage is TRBV5-1 and J usage is TRBJ2-5, with 10 bases aligning to TRBD2. V lost 0 bases, J lost 7 bases, and 12 bases stayed unmatched. Germline V CDR1 and CDR2: SGHRS, YFSETQ. This CDR3 is built from 17 residues. CDR3 sequence (DNA): TGCGCCAGCAGCTTGGCCGGTTCGAGCGGGGGGGCCGGGACCCAGTACTTC. It yields the protein CASSLAGSSGGAGTQYF.

This rearrangement joins TRBV5-1 to TRBJ2-2; 7 nucleotides line up with TRBD1. V dropped 4 bases and J dropped 6; count of bases not matched to a gene: 3. This CDR3 comprises 13 residues. Germline V gives CDR1 SGHRS, CDR2 YFSETQ. This chain's CDR3 is CASSLGTAGELFF. DNA of the CDR3: TGCGCCAGCAGCCTTGGGACAGCCGGGGAGCTGTTTTTT.

To note about this clone: Other DNA sequences within the sample encode an identical CDR3. V and J are TRBV5-1 and TRBJ1-2, with D perhaps TRBD1 (6 bases). Per germline, CDR1 SGHRS and CDR2 YFSETQ. CDR3 length: 14 amino acids. Trimming took off 9 bases at V and 6 bases at J, with 21 bases between the two ends. DNA for the CDR3: TGCGCCACTGGCGATATGGGGGGGCGCGATGGCTACACCTTC. The encoded protein is CATGDMGGRDGYTF.

The chain uses TRBV27 and TRBJ1-5, with D perhaps matching TRBD1 (5 bases). Trimming left V 8 bases short and J 3 bases short, with 23 bases between. This CDR3 spans 17 amino acids. Germline V lookup: CDR1 MNHEY, CDR2 SMNVEV (reference sequence). CDR3 residues: CASRQFVSGMVNQPQHF. As DNA, the CDR3 is TGTGCCAGCCGCCAGTTTGTGTCAGGGATGGTCAATCAGCCCCAGCATTTT.

The chain has TRBV7-2 and TRBJ2-3; no clear D. CDR1 is SGHTA and CDR2 is FQGNSA in the germline V gene. The CDR3 is made up of 13 amino acids. V gave up 2 bases and J gave up 3 bases, with 6 bases separating them. The CDR3 reads CASSLRRTDTQYF. The DNA for the CDR3 is TGTGCCAGCAGCTTAAGGCGGACAGATACGCAGTATTTT.

This chain uses TRBV5-1 with TRBJ1-1, with TRBD1 matching 10 bases. Germline V gives CDR1 SGHRS, CDR2 YFSETQ. The CDR3 spans 14 residues. V was pared by 7 bases and J by 3 bases, with 6 bases of the junction left unmatched. DNA of the CDR3: TGCGCCAGCGGCGTGACAGGGGGCTACACTGAAGCTTTCTTT. Translated: CASGVTGGYTEAFF.

This clone was observed once. The V call is TRBV9, the J call TRBJ1-5; TRBD1 agrees at 7 bases. CDR1 is SGDLS, CDR2 YYNGEE, per germline. J gave up 4 bases and V 1 base, and 5 bases lay outside the gene matches. CDR3 length equals 15 residues. CDR3 sequence reads: CASSVSGTANQPQHF. DNA of the CDR3: TGTGCCAGCAGCGTAAGTGGGACAGCTAATCAGCCCCAGCATTTT.

In this sample, this clone turned up once. The V and J genes are TRBV19 and TRBJ1-5; 7 bases line up with TRBD1. J was trimmed by 0 bases and V by 5 bases; bases with no gene match: 4. Germline CDR1 is LNHDA and CDR2 is SQIVND (reference sequence). The CDR3 is made up of 15 amino acids. The CDR3 loop is CASSLGQSSNQPQHF. DNA for the CDR3: TGTGCCAGTAGTTTGGGACAGTCTAGCAATCAGCCCCAGCATTTT.